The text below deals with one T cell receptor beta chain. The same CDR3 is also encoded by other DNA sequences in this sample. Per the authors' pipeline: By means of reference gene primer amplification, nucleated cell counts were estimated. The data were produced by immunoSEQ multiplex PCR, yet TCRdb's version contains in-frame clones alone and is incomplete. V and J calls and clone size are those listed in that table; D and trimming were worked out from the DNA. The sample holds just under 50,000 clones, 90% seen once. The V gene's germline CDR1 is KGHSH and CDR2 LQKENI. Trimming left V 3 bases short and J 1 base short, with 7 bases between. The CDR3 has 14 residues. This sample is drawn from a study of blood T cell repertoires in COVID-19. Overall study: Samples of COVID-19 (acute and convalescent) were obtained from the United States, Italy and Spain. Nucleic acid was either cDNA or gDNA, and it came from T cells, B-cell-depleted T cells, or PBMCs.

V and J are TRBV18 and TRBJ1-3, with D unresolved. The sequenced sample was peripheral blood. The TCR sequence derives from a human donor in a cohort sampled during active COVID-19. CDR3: CASSPRTSGNTIYF. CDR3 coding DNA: TGTGCCAGCTCACCTCGTACTTCTGGAAACACCATATATTTT. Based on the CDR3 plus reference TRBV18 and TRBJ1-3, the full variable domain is NAGVMQNPRHLVRRRGQEARLRCSPMKGHSHVYWYRQLPEEGLKFMVYLQKENIIDESGMPKERFSAEFPKEGPSILRIQQVVRGDSAAYFCASSPRTSGNTIYFGEGSWLTVV.